This record covers a single TCR beta chain. The data were taken from a study of T cells in tuberculosis. Study in general: The T cells targeted glucose monomycolate, a mycobacterial lipid, via CD1B.

The data were produced by immunoSEQ multiplex PCR, yet TCRdb's version contains in-frame clones alone and is incomplete. The sample holds tens of thousands of clones, roughly 95% seen once. The CDR3 extends over 12 amino acids. Germline V CDR1 and CDR2: ENHRY, SYGVKD. Germline trimming cut 9 bases from V and 2 bases from J; bases unmatched to any gene: 1. Time point: new active TB diagnosis, blood taken before or within 7 days of starting treatment. Sequenced here: PBMCs, sampled at tuberculosis diagnosis. This receptor was taken from an adult with tuberculosis. The gene calls are TRBV10-3 and TRBJ1-5, with 7 bases fitting TRBD1. In DNA form, the CDR3 reads TGTGCCATTGGGACAGGCAATCAGCCCCAGCATTTT. The encoded protein is CAIGTGNQPQHF.